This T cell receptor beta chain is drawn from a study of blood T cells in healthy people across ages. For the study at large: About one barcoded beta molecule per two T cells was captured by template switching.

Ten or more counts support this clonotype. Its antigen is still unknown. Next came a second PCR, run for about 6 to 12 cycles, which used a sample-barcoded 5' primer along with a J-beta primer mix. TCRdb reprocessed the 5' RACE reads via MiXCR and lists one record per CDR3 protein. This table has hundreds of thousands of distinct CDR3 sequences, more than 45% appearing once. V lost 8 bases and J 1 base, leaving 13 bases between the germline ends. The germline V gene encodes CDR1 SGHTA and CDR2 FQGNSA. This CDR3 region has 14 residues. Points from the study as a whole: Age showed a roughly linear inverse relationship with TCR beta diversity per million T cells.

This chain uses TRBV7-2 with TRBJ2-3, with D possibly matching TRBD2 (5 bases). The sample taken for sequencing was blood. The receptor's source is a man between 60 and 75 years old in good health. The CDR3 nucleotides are TGTGCCAGCGGGCGGGTCGGCCGCACAGATACGCAGTATTTT. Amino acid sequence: CASGRVGRTDTQYF.